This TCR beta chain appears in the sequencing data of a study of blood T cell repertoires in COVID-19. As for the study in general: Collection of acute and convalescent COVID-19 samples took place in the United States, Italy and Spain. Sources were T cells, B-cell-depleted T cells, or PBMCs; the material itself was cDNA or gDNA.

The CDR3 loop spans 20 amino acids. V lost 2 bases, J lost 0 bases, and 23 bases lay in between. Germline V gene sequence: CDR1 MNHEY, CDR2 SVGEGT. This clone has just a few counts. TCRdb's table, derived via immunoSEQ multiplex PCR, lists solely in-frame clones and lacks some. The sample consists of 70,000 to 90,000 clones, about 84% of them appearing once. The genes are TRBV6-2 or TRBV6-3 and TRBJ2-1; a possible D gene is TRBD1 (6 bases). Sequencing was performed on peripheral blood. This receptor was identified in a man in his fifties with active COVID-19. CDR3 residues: CASSYPTGIHLSFSYNEQFF. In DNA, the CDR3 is TGTGCCAGCAGTTACCCCACAGGGATACACCTCTCATTCTCCTACAATGAGCAGTTCTTC.